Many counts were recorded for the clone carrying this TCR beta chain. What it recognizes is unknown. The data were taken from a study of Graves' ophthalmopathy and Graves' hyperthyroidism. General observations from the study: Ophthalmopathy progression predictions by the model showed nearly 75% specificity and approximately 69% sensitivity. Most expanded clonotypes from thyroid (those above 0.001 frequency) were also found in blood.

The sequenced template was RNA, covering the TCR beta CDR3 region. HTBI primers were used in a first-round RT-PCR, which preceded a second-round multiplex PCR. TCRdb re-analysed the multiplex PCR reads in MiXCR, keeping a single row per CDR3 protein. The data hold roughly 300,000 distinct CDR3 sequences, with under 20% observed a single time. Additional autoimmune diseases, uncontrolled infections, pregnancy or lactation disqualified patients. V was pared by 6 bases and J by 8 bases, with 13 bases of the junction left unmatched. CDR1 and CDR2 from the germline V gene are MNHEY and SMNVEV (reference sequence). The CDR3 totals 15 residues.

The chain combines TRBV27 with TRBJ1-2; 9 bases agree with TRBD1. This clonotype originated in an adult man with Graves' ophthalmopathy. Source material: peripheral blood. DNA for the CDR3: TGTGCCAGCAGGACCCGGGACAGGGTTTCGTGGGGCTACACCTTC. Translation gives CASRTRDRVSWGYTF.